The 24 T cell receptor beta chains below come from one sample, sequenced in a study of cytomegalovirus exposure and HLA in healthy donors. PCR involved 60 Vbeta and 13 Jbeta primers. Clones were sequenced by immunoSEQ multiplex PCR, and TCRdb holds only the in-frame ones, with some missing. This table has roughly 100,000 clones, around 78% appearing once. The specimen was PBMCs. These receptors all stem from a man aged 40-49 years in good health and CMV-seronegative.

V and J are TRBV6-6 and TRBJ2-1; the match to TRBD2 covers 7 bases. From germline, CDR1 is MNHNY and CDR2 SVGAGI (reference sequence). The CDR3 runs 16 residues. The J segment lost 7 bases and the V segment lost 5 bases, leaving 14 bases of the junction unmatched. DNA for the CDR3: TGTGCCAGCAGTCACCCGGGACTAAGGGGCGTGAATGAGCAGTTCTTC. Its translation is CASSHPGLRGVNEQFF.

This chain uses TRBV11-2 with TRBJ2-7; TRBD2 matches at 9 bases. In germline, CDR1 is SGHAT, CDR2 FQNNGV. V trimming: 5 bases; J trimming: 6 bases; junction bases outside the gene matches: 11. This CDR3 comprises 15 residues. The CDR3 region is CASSLAMGLAGEQYF. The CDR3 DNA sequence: TGTGCCAGCAGCCTCGCCATGGGACTAGCCGGCGAGCAGTACTTC.

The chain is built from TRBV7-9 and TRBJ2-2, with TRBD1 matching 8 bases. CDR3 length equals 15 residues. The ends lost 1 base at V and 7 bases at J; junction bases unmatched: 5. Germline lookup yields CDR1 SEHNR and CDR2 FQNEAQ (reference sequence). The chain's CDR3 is CASSLGTGTVGELFF. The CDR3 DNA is TGTGCCAGCAGCTTAGGGACAGGGACGGTCGGGGAGCTGTTTTTT. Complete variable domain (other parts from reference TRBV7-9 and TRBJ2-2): DTGVSQNPRHKITKRGQNVTFRCDPISEHNRLYWYRQTLGQGPEFLTYFQNEAQLEKSRLLSDRFSAERPKGSFSTLEIQRTEQGDSAMYLCASSLGTGTVGELFFGEGSRLTVL.

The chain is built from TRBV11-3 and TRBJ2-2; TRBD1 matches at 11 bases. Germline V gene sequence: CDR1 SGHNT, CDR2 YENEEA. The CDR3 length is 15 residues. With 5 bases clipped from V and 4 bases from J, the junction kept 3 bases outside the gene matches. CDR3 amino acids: CASSEDRGLTGELFF. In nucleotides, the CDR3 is TGTGCCAGCAGCGAGGACAGGGGGCTCACCGGGGAGCTGTTTTTT.

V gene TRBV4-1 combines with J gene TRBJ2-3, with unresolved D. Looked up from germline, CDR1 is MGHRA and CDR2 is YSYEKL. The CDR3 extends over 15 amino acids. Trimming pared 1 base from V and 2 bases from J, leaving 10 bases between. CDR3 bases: TGCGCCAGCAGCCAAGTTCGGATAGCCACAGATACGCAGTATTTT. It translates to CASSQVRIATDTQYF.

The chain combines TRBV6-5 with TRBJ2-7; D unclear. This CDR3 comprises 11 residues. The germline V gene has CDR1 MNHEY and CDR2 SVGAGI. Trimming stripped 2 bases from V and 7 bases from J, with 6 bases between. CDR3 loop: CASSYGREQYF. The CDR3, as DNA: TGTGCCAGCAGTTACGGCCGTGAGCAGTACTTC.

CDR3: CASSQELQNTDTQYF. The CDR3 DNA is TGCGCCAGCAGCCAAGAGTTACAGAACACAGATACGCAGTATTTT. V is TRBV4-1 and J is TRBJ2-3; D call uncertain. Germline loops: CDR1 MGHRA, CDR2 YSYEKL. There are 15 residues in the CDR3. V was trimmed by 0 bases and J by 2 bases, leaving 9 bases between them.

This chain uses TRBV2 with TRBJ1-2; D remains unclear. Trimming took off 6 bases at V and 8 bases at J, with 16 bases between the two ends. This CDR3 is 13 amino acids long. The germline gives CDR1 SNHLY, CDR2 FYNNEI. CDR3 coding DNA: TGTGCCAGCAGCCAAGGGCGGCGGGAAGGCTACACCTTC. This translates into CASSQGRREGYTF.

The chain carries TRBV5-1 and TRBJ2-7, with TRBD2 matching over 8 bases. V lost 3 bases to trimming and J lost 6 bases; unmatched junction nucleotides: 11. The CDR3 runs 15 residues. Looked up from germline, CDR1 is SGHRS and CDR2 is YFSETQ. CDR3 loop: CASSWGAGEPGEQYF. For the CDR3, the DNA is TGCGCCAGCAGCTGGGGAGCGGGGGAGCCTGGCGAGCAGTACTTC.

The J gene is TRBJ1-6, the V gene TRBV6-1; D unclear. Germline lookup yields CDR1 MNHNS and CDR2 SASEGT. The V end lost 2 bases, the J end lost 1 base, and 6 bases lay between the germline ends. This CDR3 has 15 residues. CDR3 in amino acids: CASSETFSYNSPLHF. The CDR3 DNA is TGTGCCAGCAGTGAAACATTTTCCTATAATTCACCCCTCCACTTT.

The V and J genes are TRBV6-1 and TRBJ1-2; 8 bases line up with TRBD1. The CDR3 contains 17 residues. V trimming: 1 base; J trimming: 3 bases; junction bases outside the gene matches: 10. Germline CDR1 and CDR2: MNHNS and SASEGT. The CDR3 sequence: CASSEDPRGQADYGYTF. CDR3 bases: TGTGCCAGCAGTGAAGACCCCAGGGGGCAGGCTGACTATGGCTACACCTTC.

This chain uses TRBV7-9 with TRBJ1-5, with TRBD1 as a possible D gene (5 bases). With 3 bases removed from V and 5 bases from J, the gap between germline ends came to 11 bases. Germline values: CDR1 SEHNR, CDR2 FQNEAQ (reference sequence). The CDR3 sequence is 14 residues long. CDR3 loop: CASSFGGLDQPQHF. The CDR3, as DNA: TGTGCCAGCAGCTTTGGGGGACTGGATCAGCCCCAGCATTTT.

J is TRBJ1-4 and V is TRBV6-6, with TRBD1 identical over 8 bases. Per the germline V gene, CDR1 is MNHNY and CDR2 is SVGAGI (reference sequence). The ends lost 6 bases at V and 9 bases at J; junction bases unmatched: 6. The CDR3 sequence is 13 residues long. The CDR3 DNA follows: TGTGCCAGCAGCGGACAGGGTGTTAAAAAACTGTTTTTT. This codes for CASSGQGVKKLFF.

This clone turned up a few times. CDR3 region: CASSGGSGGFLEKLFF. The DNA of the CDR3 is TGTGCCAGCAGCGGGGGGTCAGGGGGGTTCTTGGAAAAACTGTTTTTT. V usage is TRBV5-6 and J usage is TRBJ1-4; 7 nucleotides agree with TRBD1. The CDR3 has 16 amino acids. The germline V gene has CDR1 SGHDT and CDR2 YYEEEE. The V gene end was trimmed by 4 bases and the J gene end by 8 bases; junction bases not matched to a gene: 14.

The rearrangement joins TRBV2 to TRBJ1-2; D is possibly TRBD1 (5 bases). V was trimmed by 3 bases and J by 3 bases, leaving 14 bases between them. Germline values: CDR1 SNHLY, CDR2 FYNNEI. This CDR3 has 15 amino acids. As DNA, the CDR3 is TGTGCCAGCAGTGAGGGCGGGGCGCGGGACTATGGCTACACCTTC. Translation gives CASSEGGARDYGYTF.

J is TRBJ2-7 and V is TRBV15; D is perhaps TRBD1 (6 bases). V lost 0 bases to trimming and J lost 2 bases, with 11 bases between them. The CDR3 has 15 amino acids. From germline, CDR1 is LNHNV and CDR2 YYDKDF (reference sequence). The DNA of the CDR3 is TGTGCCACCAGCAGAGATCCTCAGGGGACCTACGAGCAGTACTTC. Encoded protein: CATSRDPQGTYEQYF.

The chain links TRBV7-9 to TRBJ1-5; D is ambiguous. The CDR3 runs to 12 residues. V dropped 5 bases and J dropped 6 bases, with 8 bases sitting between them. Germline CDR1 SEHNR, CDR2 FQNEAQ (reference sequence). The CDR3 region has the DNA TGTGCCAGCAGCCAAGACACTCAGCCCCAGCATTTT. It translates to CASSQDTQPQHF.

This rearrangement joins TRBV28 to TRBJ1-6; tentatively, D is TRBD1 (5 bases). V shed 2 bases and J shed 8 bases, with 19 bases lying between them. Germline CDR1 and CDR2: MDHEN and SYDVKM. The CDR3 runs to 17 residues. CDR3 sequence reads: CASSLPGGVSEDSPLHF. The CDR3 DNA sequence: TGTGCCAGCAGTTTACCGGGGGGGGTCAGTGAGGATTCACCCCTCCACTTT.

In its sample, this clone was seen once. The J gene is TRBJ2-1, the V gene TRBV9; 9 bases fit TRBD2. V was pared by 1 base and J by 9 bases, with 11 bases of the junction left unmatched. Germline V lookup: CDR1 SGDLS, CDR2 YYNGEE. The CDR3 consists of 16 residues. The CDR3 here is CASSVRGGGGAGEQFF. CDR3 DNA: TGTGCCAGCAGCGTAAGAGGAGGCGGGGGGGCTGGTGAGCAGTTCTTC.

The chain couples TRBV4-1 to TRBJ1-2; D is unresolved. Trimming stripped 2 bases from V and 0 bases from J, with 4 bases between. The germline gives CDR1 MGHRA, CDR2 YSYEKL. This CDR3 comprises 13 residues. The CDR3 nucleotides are TGCGCCAGCAGCCAAACAGCTAACTATGGCTACACCTTC. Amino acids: CASSQTANYGYTF.

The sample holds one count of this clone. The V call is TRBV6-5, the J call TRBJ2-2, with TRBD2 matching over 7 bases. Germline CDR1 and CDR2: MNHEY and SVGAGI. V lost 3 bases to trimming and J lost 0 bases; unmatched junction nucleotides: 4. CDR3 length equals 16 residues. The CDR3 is CASSYRAGANTGELFF. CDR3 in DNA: TGTGCCAGCAGTTATAGGGCGGGGGCGAACACCGGGGAGCTGTTTTTT.

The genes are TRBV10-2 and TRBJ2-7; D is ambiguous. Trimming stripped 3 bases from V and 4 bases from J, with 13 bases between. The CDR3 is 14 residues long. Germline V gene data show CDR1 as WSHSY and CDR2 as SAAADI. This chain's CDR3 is CASSDAGLAYEQYF. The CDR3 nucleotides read TGCGCCAGCAGTGATGCAGGCCTTGCTTACGAGCAGTACTTC.

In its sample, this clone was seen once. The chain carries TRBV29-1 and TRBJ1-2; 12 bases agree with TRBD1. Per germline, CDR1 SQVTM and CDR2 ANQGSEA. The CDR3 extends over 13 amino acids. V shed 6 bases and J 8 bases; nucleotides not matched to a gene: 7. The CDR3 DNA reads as TGCAGCGTGTCGGGACAGGGGGCGCGGGGCTACACCTTC. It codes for CSVSGQGARGYTF.

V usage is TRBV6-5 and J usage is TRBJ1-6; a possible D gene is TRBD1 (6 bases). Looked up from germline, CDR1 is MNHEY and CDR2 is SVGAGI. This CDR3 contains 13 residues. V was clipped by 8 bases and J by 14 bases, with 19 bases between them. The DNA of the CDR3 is TGTGCCAGCTCGGCCCCACAGGGCGTCGCCCTCCACTTT. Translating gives CASSAPQGVALHF.